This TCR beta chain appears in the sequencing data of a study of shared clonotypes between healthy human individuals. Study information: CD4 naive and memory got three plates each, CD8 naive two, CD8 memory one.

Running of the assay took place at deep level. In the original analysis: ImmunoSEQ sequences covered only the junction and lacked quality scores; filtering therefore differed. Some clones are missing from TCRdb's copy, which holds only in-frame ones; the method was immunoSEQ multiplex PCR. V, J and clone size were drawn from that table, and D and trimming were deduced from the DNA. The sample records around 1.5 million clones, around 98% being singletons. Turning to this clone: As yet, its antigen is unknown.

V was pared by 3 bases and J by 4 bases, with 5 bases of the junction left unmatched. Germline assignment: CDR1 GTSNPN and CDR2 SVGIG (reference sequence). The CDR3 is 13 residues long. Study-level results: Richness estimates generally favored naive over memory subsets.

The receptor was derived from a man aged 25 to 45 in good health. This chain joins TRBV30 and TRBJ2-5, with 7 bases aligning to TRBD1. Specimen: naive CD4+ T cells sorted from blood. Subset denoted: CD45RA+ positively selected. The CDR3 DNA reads TGTGCCTGGAGGCCGGCAGGGGGAGAGACCCAGTACTTC. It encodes CAWRPAGGETQYF.